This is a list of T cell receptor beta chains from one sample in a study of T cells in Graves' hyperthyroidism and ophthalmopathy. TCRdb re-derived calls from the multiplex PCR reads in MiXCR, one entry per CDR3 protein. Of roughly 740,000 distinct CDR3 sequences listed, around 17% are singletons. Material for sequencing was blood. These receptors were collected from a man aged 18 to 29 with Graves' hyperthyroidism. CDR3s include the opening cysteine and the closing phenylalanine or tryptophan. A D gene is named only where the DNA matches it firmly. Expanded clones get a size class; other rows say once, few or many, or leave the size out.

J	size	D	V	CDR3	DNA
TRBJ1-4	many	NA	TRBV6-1	CASSDTDREKLFF	TGTGCCAGCAGCGATACGGACAGAGAAAAACTGTTTTTT
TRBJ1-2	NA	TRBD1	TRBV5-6	CASSLGGSGQGDGYTF	TGTGCCAGCAGCTTAGGCGGAAGTGGACAGGGAGATGGCTACACCTTC
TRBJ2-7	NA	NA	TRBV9	CASSVGGGALYEQYF	TGTGCCAGCAGCGTAGGAGGGGGAGCGCTCTACGAGCAGTACTTC
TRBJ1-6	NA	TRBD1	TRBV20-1	CSARDSTANSPLHF	TGCAGTGCACGGGACAGTACGGCGAATTCACCCCTCCACTTT
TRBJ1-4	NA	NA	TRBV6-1	CASSELGYGEKLFF	TGTGCCAGCAGTGAGTTGGGGTACGGTGAAAAACTGTTTTTT
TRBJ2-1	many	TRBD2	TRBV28	CASSSGEGYEQFF	TGTGCCAGCAGTTCCGGGGAGGGCTATGAGCAGTTCTTC
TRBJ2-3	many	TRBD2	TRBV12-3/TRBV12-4	CASSLARGSGRSADTQYF	TGTGCCAGCAGTTTAGCCCGGGGGAGCGGGAGGAGCGCAGATACGCAGTATTTT
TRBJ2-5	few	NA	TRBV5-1	CASSLQQYQETQYF	TGCGCCAGCAGCTTGCAGCAGTACCAAGAGACCCAGTACTTC
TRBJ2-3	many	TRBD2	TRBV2	CASRRAGRADTQYF	TGTGCCAGCAGACGAGCGGGAAGGGCAGATACGCAGTATTTT
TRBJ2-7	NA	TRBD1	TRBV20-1	CSARGSGQGVYEQYF	TGCAGTGCTAGAGGATCCGGACAGGGGGTCTACGAGCAGTACTTC
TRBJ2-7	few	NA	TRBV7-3	CASSPGLDNYEQYF	TGTGCCAGCAGCCCCGGTTTGGACAACTACGAGCAGTACTTC
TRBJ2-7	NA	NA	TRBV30	CAWKGSEQYF	TGTGCCTGGAAGGGCTCCGAGCAGTACTTC
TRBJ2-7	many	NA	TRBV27	CASSPWGSTYEQYF	TGTGCCAGCAGTCCGTGGGGAAGTACCTACGAGCAGTACTTC
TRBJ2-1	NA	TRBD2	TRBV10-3	CAIRGGVVNEQFF	TGTGCCATCAGGGGAGGGGTGGTCAATGAGCAGTTCTTC
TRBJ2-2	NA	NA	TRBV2	CASTGATGDEGELFF	TGTGCCAGCACTGGGGCCACCGGGGACGAGGGGGAGCTGTTTTTT
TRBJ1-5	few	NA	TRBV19	CASSTQGRGGNQPQHF	TGTGCCAGTAGTACTCAAGGGCGTGGAGGCAATCAGCCCCAGCATTTT
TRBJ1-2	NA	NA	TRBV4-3	CASSHSREDYGYTF	TGCGCCAGCAGCCATTCGAGGGAGGACTATGGCTACACCTTC
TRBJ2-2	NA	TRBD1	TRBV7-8	CASSEYRGLSRELFF	TGTGCCAGCAGTGAATACAGGGGATTGTCGAGGGAGCTGTTTTTT
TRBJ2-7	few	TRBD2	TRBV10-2	CASSHGLAGVYEQYF	TGCGCCAGCAGCCACGGACTAGCGGGAGTCTACGAGCAGTACTTC
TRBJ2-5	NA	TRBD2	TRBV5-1	CASSLTSGAQETQYF	TGCGCCAGCAGCTTGACTAGCGGGGCTCAAGAGACCCAGTACTTC
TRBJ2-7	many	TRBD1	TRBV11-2	CASSSTGQGWYEQYF	TGTGCCAGCAGCTCAACGGGACAGGGATGGTACGAGCAGTACTTC
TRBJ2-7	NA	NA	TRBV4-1	CASSQDLRGGYSYEQYF	TGCGCCAGCAGCCAAGATCTTCGCGGCGGGTACAGCTACGAGCAGTACTTC
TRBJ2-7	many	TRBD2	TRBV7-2	CASSLAAGRRQYF	TGTGCCAGCAGCTTAGCAGCGGGACGACGGCAGTACTTC
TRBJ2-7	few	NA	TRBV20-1	CSAKPGIRYEQYF	TGCAGTGCTAAACCCGGGATCCGCTACGAGCAGTACTTC
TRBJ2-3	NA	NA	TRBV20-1	CSAREDASSTDTQYF	TGCAGTGCTAGGGAGGACGCCTCTAGCACAGATACGCAGTATTTT
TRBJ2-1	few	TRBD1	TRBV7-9	CASSYNRGRYNEQFF	TGTGCCAGCAGCTACAACAGGGGCCGCTACAATGAGCAGTTCTTC
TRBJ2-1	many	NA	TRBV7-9	CASSLDPPRGLTHEQFF	TGTGCCAGCAGCTTAGACCCCCCGAGGGGACTCACTCATGAGCAGTTCTTC
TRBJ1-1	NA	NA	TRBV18	CASFSGFGGLNTEAFF	TGTGCCAGCTTCTCAGGGTTTGGGGGTTTGAACACTGAAGCTTTCTTT
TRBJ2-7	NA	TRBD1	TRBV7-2	CASSLSQGAYEQYF	TGTGCCAGCAGCTTAAGTCAGGGGGCCTACGAGCAGTACTTC
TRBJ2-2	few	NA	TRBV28	CASSDLLTGELFF	TGTGCCAGCAGCGATCTTTTAACCGGGGAGCTGTTTTTT
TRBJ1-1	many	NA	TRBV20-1	CSASWMGLMDTEAFF	TGCAGTGCTAGCTGGATGGGTTTAATGGACACTGAAGCTTTCTTT
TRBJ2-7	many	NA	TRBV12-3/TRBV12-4	CASSPYPYEQYF	TGTGCCAGCAGTCCCTACCCCTACGAGCAGTACTTC
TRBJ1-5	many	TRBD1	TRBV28	CASRTGRVHQPQHF	TGTGCCAGCAGGACAGGGAGGGTTCATCAGCCCCAGCATTTT
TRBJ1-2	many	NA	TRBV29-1	CSVEGYTF	TGCAGCGTTGAAGGCTACACCTTC
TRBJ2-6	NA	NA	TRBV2	CASSTDVRSGANVLTF	TGTGCCAGCAGTACGGACGTTCGCTCTGGGGCCAACGTCCTGACTTTC
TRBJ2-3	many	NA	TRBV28	CATSVEGEADTQYF	TGTGCCACCAGCGTCGAAGGAGAGGCAGATACGCAGTATTTT
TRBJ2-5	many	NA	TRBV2	CASSEGKQETQYF	TGTGCCAGCAGTGAAGGCAAGCAAGAGACCCAGTACTTC
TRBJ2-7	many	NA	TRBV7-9	CAIAQGYEQYF	TGTGCCATCGCACAGGGATACGAGCAGTACTTC
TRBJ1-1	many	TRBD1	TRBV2	CASSKGQGTEAFF	TGTGCCAGCAGTAAGGGACAGGGGACTGAAGCTTTCTTT
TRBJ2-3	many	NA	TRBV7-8	CASRHPGAGAADTQYF	TGTGCCAGCAGGCACCCAGGGGCGGGAGCTGCAGATACGCAGTATTTT
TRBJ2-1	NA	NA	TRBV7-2	CASGTYYNEQFF	TGTGCCAGCGGCACTTACTACAATGAGCAGTTCTTC
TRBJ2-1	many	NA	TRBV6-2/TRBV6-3	CASSGQNNEQFF	TGTGCCAGCAGTGGCCAGAACAATGAGCAGTTCTTC
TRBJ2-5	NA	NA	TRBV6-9	CASSWGQAQETQYF	TGTGCCAGCAGTTGGGGGCAGGCACAAGAGACCCAGTACTTC
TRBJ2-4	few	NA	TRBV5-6	CASSSGVWAKNIQYF	TGTGCCAGCAGCTCAGGGGTTTGGGCCAAAAACATTCAGTACTTC
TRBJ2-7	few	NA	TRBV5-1	CASSENPAYSYEQYF	TGCGCCAGCAGCGAGAACCCGGCTTACTCCTACGAGCAGTACTTC
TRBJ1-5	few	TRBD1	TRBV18	CASSPTGVHYSNQPQHF	TGTGCCAGCTCACCCACAGGGGTCCACTATAGCAATCAGCCCCAGCATTTT
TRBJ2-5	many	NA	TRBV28	CASSLEQAQETQYF	TGTGCCAGCAGTTTAGAGCAGGCCCAAGAGACCCAGTACTTC
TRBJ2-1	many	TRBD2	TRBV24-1	CATSDLQGTSGRVEQFF	TGTGCCACCAGTGATTTGCAGGGGACTAGCGGGAGGGTGGAGCAGTTCTTC
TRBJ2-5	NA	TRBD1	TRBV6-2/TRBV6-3	CASTPGTGEETQYF	TGTGCCAGCACCCCCGGGACAGGCGAAGAGACCCAGTACTTC
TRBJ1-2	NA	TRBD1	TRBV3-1	CASSSTGDGYGYTF	TGTGCCAGCAGCTCGACAGGGGATGGCTATGGCTACACCTTC
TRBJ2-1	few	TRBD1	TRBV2	CASRAGQGLYNEQFF	TGTGCCAGCAGAGCGGGACAGGGCTTATACAATGAGCAGTTCTTC
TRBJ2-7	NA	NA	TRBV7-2	CASKASRADSYEQYF	TGTGCCAGCAAAGCTTCTCGAGCCGACTCCTACGAGCAGTACTTC
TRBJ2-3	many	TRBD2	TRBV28	CATCGSTDTQYF	TGTGCCACTTGCGGGAGTACAGATACGCAGTATTTT